This is a list of T cell receptor beta chains from one sample in a study of cytomegalovirus exposure and HLA in healthy donors. Measured with immunoSEQ multiplex PCR; TCRdb has only the in-frame clones, and not every one. Of 100,000 to 150,000 clones listed, 10% were seen once; the top ten hold roughly 4.6%. Input material: PBMCs. Receptors were obtained from a woman aged 18-35 years in good health and CMV-seropositive. Both conserved end residues are part of each CDR3. The order of the fields is V gene, D gene, clone size, J gene, CDR3 protein, CDR3 DNA. The D gene is left open where the match is weak. Some rows mark clone size as missing; the rest say once, few, many or name a class of expanded clone.

TRBV2	TRBD1	NA	TRBJ2-7	CASSAMTGAYEQYF	TGTGCCAGCAGTGCCATGACAGGGGCCTACGAGCAGTACTTC
TRBV5-5	TRBD2	NA	TRBJ2-3	CASSLAGGDTQYF	TGTGCCAGCAGCTTGGCGGGAGGAGATACGCAGTATTTT
TRBV11-2	TRBD1	NA	TRBJ2-7	CASSLRTGPSYEQYF	TGTGCCAGCAGCCTACGGACAGGGCCCTCCTACGAGCAGTACTTC
TRBV28	TRBD1	NA	TRBJ1-5	CASGQPGQFNQPQHF	TGTGCCAGCGGGCAACCGGGACAGTTCAATCAGCCCCAGCATTTT
TRBV19	NA	NA	TRBJ2-7	CASSISGPYEQYF	TGTGCCAGTAGTATTAGCGGCCCCTACGAGCAGTACTTC
TRBV5-1	NA	NA	TRBJ1-6	CASSQEGVNSPLHF	TGCGCCAGCAGCCAAGAAGGGGTGAATTCACCCCTCCACTTT
TRBV9	NA	NA	TRBJ2-5	CASSVGGLQETQYF	TGTGCCAGCAGCGTTGGAGGGTTACAAGAGACCCAGTACTTC
TRBV6-5	TRBD2	many	TRBJ2-1	CASSLAGRRLDEQFF	TGTGCCAGCAGTCTAGCGGGACGGAGGTTGGATGAGCAGTTCTTC
TRBV7-9	NA	few	TRBJ1-1	CASSLQGNTEAFF	TGTGCCAGCAGCTTACAGGGGAACACTGAAGCTTTCTTT
TRBV6-6	TRBD2	NA	TRBJ2-1	CASSYPSREGSPLQFF	TGTGCCAGCAGTTACCCATCTAGGGAGGGTTCGCCCCTGCAGTTCTTC
TRBV28	TRBD2	NA	TRBJ2-7	CASTSGGFSYEQYF	TGTGCCAGCACGAGCGGGGGGTTTTCCTACGAGCAGTACTTC
TRBV25-1	NA	NA	TRBJ2-3	CASSVLVSGRTDTQYF	TGTGCCAGCAGTGTGTTGGTCAGCGGACGCACAGATACGCAGTATTTT
TRBV5-4	TRBD2	NA	TRBJ2-7	CASSPGLARTYEQYF	TGTGCCAGCAGCCCCGGACTAGCGAGGACCTACGAGCAGTACTTC
TRBV5-1	NA	NA	TRBJ2-7	CASSYGGSDEQYF	TGCGCCAGCAGTTACGGAGGTAGCGACGAGCAGTACTTC
TRBV12-1	NA	once	TRBJ2-7	CASSFNGTSGETYEQYF	TGTGCCAGCAGCTTTAACGGGACTAGCGGCGAAACCTACGAGCAGTACTTC
TRBV28	NA	NA	TRBJ1-1	CASSLRPDSEAFF	TGTGCCAGCAGTCTGAGACCTGACAGCGAAGCTTTCTTT
TRBV4-1	TRBD1	NA	TRBJ2-2	CASSQVRQGATGELFF	TGCGCCAGCAGCCAAGTGAGGCAGGGGGCGACCGGGGAGCTGTTTTTT
TRBV28	TRBD1	few	TRBJ1-5	CASRLQGEGWEQPQHF	TGTGCCAGCAGGCTACAGGGGGAAGGCTGGGAGCAGCCCCAGCATTTT
TRBV5-1	TRBD2	NA	TRBJ2-2	CASSSRDYKDTGELFF	TGCGCCAGCAGCTCCCGGGACTATAAAGACACCGGGGAGCTGTTTTTT
TRBV4-2	TRBD1	NA	TRBJ1-5	CASSQESGQGNQPQHF	TGTGCCAGCAGCCAAGAGTCGGGACAGGGCAATCAGCCCCAGCATTTT
TRBV9	NA	few	TRBJ1-4	CASSVSPGLRNEKLFF	TGTGCCAGCAGCGTATCTCCCGGACTGAGAAATGAAAAACTGTTTTTT
TRBV7-3	TRBD2	NA	TRBJ2-7	CASSLDSGSSYEQYF	TGTGCCAGCAGCTTAGATAGCGGGAGCTCCTACGAGCAGTACTTC
TRBV30	NA	few	TRBJ2-1	CAWSEGLPGDEQFF	TGTGCCTGGAGTGAGGGACTCCCCGGCGATGAGCAGTTCTTC
TRBV6-5	NA	few	TRBJ2-1	CATRRQNYNEQFF	TGTGCCACCCGTCGACAGAATTACAATGAGCAGTTCTTC
TRBV2	NA	few	TRBJ2-1	CASIRDPGGGARQFF	TGTGCCAGCATACGAGACCCAGGTGGGGGGGCTCGGCAGTTCTTC
TRBV5-1	NA	few	TRBJ2-7	CASSQRRGPYEQYF	TGCGCCAGCAGCCAACGGCGGGGGCCATACGAGCAGTACTTC
TRBV5-4	TRBD1	NA	TRBJ1-4	CASSLGDRDEKLFF	TGTGCCAGCAGCTTGGGGGACAGGGATGAAAAACTGTTTTTT
TRBV6-5	NA	few	TRBJ2-3	CASSFGTLGTDTQYF	TGTGCCAGCAGTTTCGGGACTCTTGGGACAGATACGCAGTATTTT
TRBV4-2	NA	NA	TRBJ1-1	CASSQDGERSTGAFF	TGTGCCAGCAGCCAAGATGGCGAACGCTCCACGGGGGCTTTCTTT
TRBV5-1	TRBD1	few	TRBJ1-1	CASSLTGATNTEAFF	TGCGCCAGCAGCTTGACAGGGGCAACCAACACTGAAGCTTTCTTT
TRBV5-6	TRBD2	once	TRBJ2-1	CASSRGEEQFF	TGTGCCAGCAGCCGGGGGGAAGAGCAGTTCTTC
TRBV7-3	TRBD1	NA	TRBJ2-6	CASSLGGQGRSGANVLTF	TGTGCCAGCAGCTTAGGGGGACAGGGAAGATCCGGGGCCAACGTCCTGACTTTC
TRBV5-1	TRBD1	few	TRBJ1-2	CASRPGQRGYGYTF	TGCGCCAGCAGACCGGGACAGAGGGGCTATGGCTACACCTTC
TRBV4-1	NA	few	TRBJ1-5	CASSPTTGMGNQPQHF	TGCGCCAGCAGCCCTACCACAGGGATGGGGAATCAGCCCCAGCATTTT
TRBV6-1	NA	NA	TRBJ1-2	CASSSELGGVYGYTF	TGTGCCAGCAGTTCTGAACTGGGCGGGGTCTATGGCTACACCTTC
TRBV28	NA	few	TRBJ2-2	CASSLSLENTGELFF	TGTGCCAGCAGTTTGAGTCTAGAGAACACCGGGGAGCTGTTTTTT
TRBV30	TRBD1	NA	TRBJ2-7	CAWRTTGDTYEQYF	TGTGCCTGGAGGACTACAGGGGATACCTACGAGCAGTACTTC
TRBV7-9	NA	NA	TRBJ1-2	CASSSFRDRNGYTF	TGTGCCAGCAGCTCATTTCGAGACAGAAATGGCTACACCTTC
TRBV7-8	TRBD1	NA	TRBJ1-2	CASNPDRGGRGYTF	TGTGCCAGCAACCCTGACAGGGGCGGACGTGGCTACACCTTC
TRBV30	TRBD2	NA	TRBJ2-7	CAWSQREPYEQYF	TGTGCCTGGAGCCAGCGGGAACCCTACGAGCAGTACTTC
TRBV5-6	NA	few	TRBJ2-1	CASSPVGGRYNEQFF	TGTGCCAGCAGCCCCGTGGGGGGGCGGTACAATGAGCAGTTCTTC
TRBV19	TRBD1	NA	TRBJ2-2	CASSTRTGVSTGELFF	TGTGCCAGTAGTACCAGGACAGGGGTGAGCACCGGGGAGCTGTTTTTT